A single sample gave rise to the 16 T cell receptor beta chains below, sequenced in a study of blood T cell repertoires in COVID-19. Using immunoSEQ multiplex PCR, the repertoire was profiled, and TCRdb retains in-frame clones only, with some absent. This repertoire shows hundreds of thousands of clones, approximately 80% found once; its top ten account for roughly 27%. The sample consisted of peripheral blood. The receptors were sampled from a man aged 35 to 55 with acute or convalescent COVID-19.

The chain joins TRBV25-1 to TRBJ2-7; D gene uncertain. Germline V gene lookup returns CDR1 MGHDK and CDR2 SYGVNS. Trimming pared 5 bases from V and 2 bases from J, leaving 13 bases between. This CDR3 is built from 14 residues. The CDR3 protein is CASSSNSYPYEQYF. The CDR3 DNA sequence: TGTGCCAGCAGTTCCAACTCGTATCCCTACGAGCAGTACTTC.

The chain joins TRBV7-2 to TRBJ2-7; possibly TRBD2 for D (6 bases). Per the germline V gene, CDR1 is SGHTA and CDR2 is FQGNSA. The CDR3 runs to 13 residues. Trimming cost V 1 base and J 4 bases, with 8 bases left between them. CDR3 amino acids: CASSLGAGYEQYF. The CDR3 nucleotides are TGTGCCAGCAGCTTAGGGGCGGGGTACGAGCAGTACTTC.

The V call is TRBV7-6, the J call TRBJ2-5; a weak D match, TRBD2 (6 bases). Germline V CDR1 and CDR2: SGHVS, FNYEAQ. The CDR3 has 14 residues. The V end lost 5 bases, the J end lost 4 bases, and 14 bases lay between the germline ends. The CDR3 sequence is CASSPEEGRETQYF. The CDR3 DNA reads as TGTGCCAGCAGCCCAGAGGAGGGGCGAGAGACCCAGTACTTC.

This clone has a single count. The rearrangement links TRBV18 to TRBJ2-5; tentative D call: TRBD1 (6 bases). Germline V lookup: CDR1 KGHSH, CDR2 LQKENI. The V end lost 3 bases, the J end lost 1 base, and 15 bases lay between the germline ends. This CDR3 spans 16 amino acids. The CDR3 here is CASSPTNRTVQETQYF. The DNA of the CDR3 is TGTGCCAGCTCACCCACCAACCGGACAGTCCAAGAGACCCAGTACTTC.

The rearrangement links TRBV4-3 to TRBJ2-7, with no clear D. Per the germline V gene, CDR1 is LGHNA and CDR2 is YSLEER. The CDR3 loop spans 13 amino acids. The ends were cut back, 3 bases at V and 2 bases at J, with 8 bases in the middle. CDR3 sequence: CASSQFAAYEQYF. CDR3 nucleotide sequence: TGCGCCAGCAGCCAGTTCGCGGCCTACGAGCAGTACTTC.

This rearrangement joins TRBV2 to TRBJ1-5; possibly TRBD1 for D (6 bases). The CDR3 has 16 residues. Trimming cost V 8 bases and J 0 bases, with 17 bases left between them. CDR1 and CDR2 from the germline V gene are SNHLY and FYNNEI. Here the CDR3 reads CASQFPTGNSNQPQHF. DNA of the CDR3: TGTGCCAGCCAGTTTCCTACAGGGAATAGCAATCAGCCCCAGCATTTT.

The chain recombines TRBV28 with TRBJ1-6; unclear D gene. This CDR3 is 15 amino acids long. Per the germline V gene, CDR1 is MDHEN and CDR2 is SYDVKM. The V and J ends lost 2 bases and 0 bases respectively, with 5 bases between them. CDR3 in DNA: TGTGCCAGCAGTTTACTCGTCTCCTATAATTCACCCCTCCACTTT. Translating gives CASSLLVSYNSPLHF.

V usage is TRBV30 and J usage is TRBJ2-3; no reliable D call. Germline CDR1 GTSNPN, CDR2 SVGIG (reference sequence). V lost 0 bases to trimming and J lost 4 bases, with 5 bases between them. The CDR3 has 12 amino acids. Here the CDR3 reads CAWSVRADTQYF. CDR3 sequence (DNA): TGTGCCTGGAGTGTACGAGCAGATACGCAGTATTTT.

The chain combines TRBV2 with TRBJ2-1; TRBD2 agrees at 9 bases. Trimming cost V 7 bases and J 8 bases; bases outside gene matches: 6. This CDR3 comprises 13 residues. CDR1 is SNHLY and CDR2 is FYNNEI in the germline V gene. In nucleotides, the CDR3 is TGTGCCAGCAACTTAGCGGGAGTATATGAGCAGTTCTTC. Translation gives CASNLAGVYEQFF.

The chain has TRBV6-4 and TRBJ2-3; 9 nucleotides line up with TRBD1. Per germline, CDR1 MRHNA and CDR2 SNTAGT. There are 15 residues in the CDR3. V was pared by 3 bases and J by 2 bases, with 3 bases of the junction left unmatched. The CDR3 sequence is CASSEGQGDTDTQYF. The CDR3 DNA follows: TGTGCCAGCAGTGAGGGACAGGGAGACACAGATACGCAGTATTTT.

This chain uses TRBV3-1 (or the pseudogene TRBV3-2) with TRBJ1-3, with D possibly being TRBD1 (5 bases). V was pared by 4 bases and J by 2 bases, with 12 bases between. Germline CDR1 LGHDT, CDR2 YNNKEL (reference sequence). CDR3 length: 15 residues. CDR3 nucleotides: TGTGCCAGCAGCCCATATACAGGACCTGGAAACACCATATATTTT. It translates to CASSPYTGPGNTIYF.

V gene TRBV29-1 combines with J gene TRBJ1-2; D gene unclear. This CDR3 region has 13 residues. Germline V lookup: CDR1 SQVTM, CDR2 ANQGSEA. Trimming stripped 0 bases from V and 7 bases from J, with 12 bases between. CDR3 DNA: TGCAGCGTTGAAGAAACTGCGCGAACTGGCTACACCTTC. Translated: CSVEETARTGYTF.

This rearrangement joins TRBV5-1 to TRBJ2-7; the D gene is possibly TRBD1 (6 bases). The V gene's germline CDR1 is SGHRS and CDR2 YFSETQ. Between the trimmed V and J ends, which lost 0 bases and 6 bases, there was a span of 16 bases. The CDR3 length is 15 residues. The CDR3 region has the DNA TGCGCCAGCAGCTTGGACGGAACAGGGCGTATCGAGCAGTACTTC. Protein product: CASSLDGTGRIEQYF.

This clone was observed a single time. V is TRBV27 and J is TRBJ1-5; TRBD1 might be the D (6 bases). The V and J ends lost 3 bases and 7 bases respectively, with 13 bases between them. Germline CDR1 reads MNHEY; CDR2 reads SMNVEV (reference sequence). The CDR3 sequence is 14 residues long. CDR3 DNA: TGTGCCAGCAGTTTTTTCAGGGGCATGCAGCCCCAGCATTTT. Translating gives CASSFFRGMQPQHF.

The chain is built from TRBV19 and TRBJ2-2, with D tentatively TRBD1 (5 bases). Germline CDR1 reads LNHDA; CDR2 reads SQIVND (reference sequence). V was clipped by 4 bases and J by 0 bases, with 6 bases between them. The CDR3 has 14 amino acids. The DNA of the CDR3 is TGTGCCAGTAGTACCAGGGCGAACACCGGGGAGCTGTTTTTT. Amino acids: CASSTRANTGELFF.

J is TRBJ2-7 and V is TRBV28; D gene ambiguous. Germline CDR1 and CDR2: MDHEN and SYDVKM. There are 10 residues in the CDR3. V shed 10 bases and J shed 3 bases, with 7 bases lying between them. This CDR3 is CATLLYEQYF. The DNA of the CDR3 is TGTGCCACCCTCCTCTACGAGCAGTACTTC. Together with reference TRBV28 and TRBJ2-7, the CDR3 gives the full variable domain: DVKVTQSSRYLVKRTGEKVFLECVQDMDHENMFWYRQDPGLGLRLIYFSYDVKMKEKGDIPEGYSVSREKKERFSLILESASTNQTSMYLCATLLYEQYFGPGTRLTVT.